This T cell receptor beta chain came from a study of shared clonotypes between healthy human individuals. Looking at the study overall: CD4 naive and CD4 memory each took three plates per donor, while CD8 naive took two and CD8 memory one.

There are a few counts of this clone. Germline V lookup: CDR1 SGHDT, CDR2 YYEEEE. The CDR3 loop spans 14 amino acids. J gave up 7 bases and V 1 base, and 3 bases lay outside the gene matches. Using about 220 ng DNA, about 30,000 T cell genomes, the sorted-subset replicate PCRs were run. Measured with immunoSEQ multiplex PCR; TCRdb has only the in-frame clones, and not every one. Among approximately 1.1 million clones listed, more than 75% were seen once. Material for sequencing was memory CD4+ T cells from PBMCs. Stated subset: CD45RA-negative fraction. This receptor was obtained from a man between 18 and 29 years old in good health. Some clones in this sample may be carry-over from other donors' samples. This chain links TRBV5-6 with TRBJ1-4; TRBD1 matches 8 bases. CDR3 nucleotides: TGTGCCAGCAGCTTGAACAGGGGGGGTGAAAAACTGTTTTTT. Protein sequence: CASSLNRGGEKLFF.